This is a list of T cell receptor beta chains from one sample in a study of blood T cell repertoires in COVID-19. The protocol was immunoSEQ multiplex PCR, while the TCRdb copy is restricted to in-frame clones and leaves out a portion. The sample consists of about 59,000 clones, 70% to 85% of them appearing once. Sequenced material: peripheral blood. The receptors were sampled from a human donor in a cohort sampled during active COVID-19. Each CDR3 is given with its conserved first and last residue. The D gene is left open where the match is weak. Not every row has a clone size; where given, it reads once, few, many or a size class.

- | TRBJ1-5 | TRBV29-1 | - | TGCAGCGTGACATGGACGGGGGGCAATCAGCCCCAGCATTTT | CSVTWTGGNQPQHF
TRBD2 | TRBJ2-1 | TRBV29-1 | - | TGCAGCTCCTCCGATCTAGCGGGTAAGCAGTTCTTC | CSSSDLAGKQFF
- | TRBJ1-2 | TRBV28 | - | TGTGCCAGCAGTTTGGGGCGACGTTTCTATGGCTACACCTTC | CASSLGRRFYGYTF
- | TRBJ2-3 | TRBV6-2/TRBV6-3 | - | TGTGCCAGCAGTTACGATCCGTCGAAAGGGGCAGGAACAGATACGCAGTATTTT | CASSYDPSKGAGTDTQYF
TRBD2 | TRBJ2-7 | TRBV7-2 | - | TGTGCCAGCCGACCGGTCCTAGCGGGAGGCAAAAATCACTACGAGCAGTACTTC | CASRPVLAGGKNHYEQYF
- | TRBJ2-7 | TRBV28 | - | TGTGCCAGCAGTTTATTTCTTCCCAGCTCCTACGAGCAGTACTTC | CASSLFLPSSYEQYF
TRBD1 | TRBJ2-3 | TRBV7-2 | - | TGTGCCAGCAGCCCACAGGGGACGTCCACAGATACGCAGTATTTT | CASSPQGTSTDTQYF
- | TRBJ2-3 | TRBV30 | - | TGTGCCTGGGGTCGGGTCAAGGGGGGCACAGATACGCAGTATTTT | CAWGRVKGGTDTQYF
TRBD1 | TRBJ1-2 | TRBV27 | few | TGTGCCAGCAGTTTCAGGGGGCCAGGCCTATATGGCTACACCTTC | CASSFRGPGLYGYTF
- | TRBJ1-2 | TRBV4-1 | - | TGCGCCAGCAGCCCGCGCACAGGGTCTGAGGATGGCTACACCTTC | CASSPRTGSEDGYTF
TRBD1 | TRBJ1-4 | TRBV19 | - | TGTGCCAGTAGTCCTCAGGGGGCGCGTGAAAAACTGTTTTTT | CASSPQGAREKLFF
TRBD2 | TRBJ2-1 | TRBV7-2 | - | TGTGCCAGCAGCACCACTAGCGGTTTAAGTAATGAGCAGTTCTTC | CASSTTSGLSNEQFF
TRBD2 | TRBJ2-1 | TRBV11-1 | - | TGTGCCAGCAGCTTAGCTCCGGGCGGGAGCTCCTACAATGAGCAGTTCTTC | CASSLAPGGSSYNEQFF
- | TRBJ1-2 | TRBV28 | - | TGTGCCAGCAGTTTTTTGGGCCACTATGGCTACACCTTC | CASSFLGHYGYTF
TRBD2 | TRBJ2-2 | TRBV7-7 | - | TGTGCTAGCAGCTTTCAAGCGGGAGCGGCCGGGGAGCTGTTTTTT | CASSFQAGAAGELFF
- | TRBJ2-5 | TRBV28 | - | TGTGCCAGCAGTTTCGGGGTAGCGGTACCGGGCTTAGAGACCCAGTACTTC | CASSFGVAVPGLETQYF
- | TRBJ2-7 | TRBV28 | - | TGTGCCACTGGGCAGGACTACGAGCAGTACTTC | CATGQDYEQYF
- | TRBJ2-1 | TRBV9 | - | TGTGCCAGCAGCGTAGGATCGGGACTCCTACTCTCCTACAATGAGCAGTTCTTC | CASSVGSGLLLSYNEQFF
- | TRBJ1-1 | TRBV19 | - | TGTGCCAGTAGCCATCGGGGGGCTCAGGCTGAAGCTTTCTTT | CASSHRGAQAEAFF
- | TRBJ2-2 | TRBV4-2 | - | TGTGCCAGCAGCCGCAGGGGGGACGGGACCGGGGAGCTGTTTTTT | CASSRRGDGTGELFF
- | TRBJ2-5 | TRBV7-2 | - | TGTGCCAGCAGCTTAGTAGCAGGGGGGATGGGACAAGAGACCCAGTACTTC | CASSLVAGGMGQETQYF
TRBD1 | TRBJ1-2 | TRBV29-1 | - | TGCAGCGTCACCGGGACAGGGTCCTCATCCTATGGCTACACCTTC | CSVTGTGSSSYGYTF
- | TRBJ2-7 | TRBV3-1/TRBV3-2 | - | TGTGCCAGCAGCCAAAGGAGGGGCGGACTCCGCTTC | CASSQRRGGLRF
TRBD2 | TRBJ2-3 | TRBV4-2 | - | TGTGCCAGCAGCCACGGGACTAGCGGAGGGGGGGCTAGCACAGATACGCAGTATTTT | CASSHGTSGGGASTDTQYF
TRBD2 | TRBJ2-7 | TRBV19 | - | TGTGCCAGTAGTATAGATTCACTTGGACTAGCCCCTACCTACGAGCAGTACTTC | CASSIDSLGLAPTYEQYF
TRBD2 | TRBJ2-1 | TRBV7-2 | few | TGTGCCGTAGGGAGGGGACTAGCGGGAGTGAATGAGCAGTTCTTC | CAVGRGLAGVNEQFF
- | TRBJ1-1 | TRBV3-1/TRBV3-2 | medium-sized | TGTGCCAGCAGCCAAGTCCCCTTCGGGGGGGACACTGAAGCTTTCTTT | CASSQVPFGGDTEAFF
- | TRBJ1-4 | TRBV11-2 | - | TGTGCCAGCAGCCCAGACCTGGAGGAAAAACTGTTTTTT | CASSPDLEEKLFF
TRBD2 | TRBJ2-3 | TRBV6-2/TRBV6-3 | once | TGTGCCAGCAGCCCAAGTTGGGCTAGCGGGGACCCTAGCACAGATACGCAGTATTTT | CASSPSWASGDPSTDTQYF
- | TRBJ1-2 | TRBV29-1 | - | TGCAGCGTTGTAGGGGGTGACTATGGCTACACCTTC | CSVVGGDYGYTF
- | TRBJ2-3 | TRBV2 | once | TGTGCCATCCTAACAGGGCCGAGCACAGATACGCAGTATTTT | CAILTGPSTDTQYF
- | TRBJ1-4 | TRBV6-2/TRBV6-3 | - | TGTGCCAGCAGTTATGCGGGGAGCAGGAATGAAAAACTGTTTTTT | CASSYAGSRNEKLFF
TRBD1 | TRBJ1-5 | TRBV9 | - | TGTGCCAGCAGCGCCGGGACAGGTAGCAATCAGCCCCAGCATTTT | CASSAGTGSNQPQHF
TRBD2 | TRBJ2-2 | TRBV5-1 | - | TGCGCCAGCAAGACTAGCGGAGGTTGGACCGGGGAGCTGTTTTTT | CASKTSGGWTGELFF
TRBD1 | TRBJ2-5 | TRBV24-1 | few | TGTGCCACCAGTGACCGACAGGGGCCACTCCAAGAGACCCAGTACTTC | CATSDRQGPLQETQYF
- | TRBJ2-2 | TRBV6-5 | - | TGTGCCACCTCCGGACTTAGGGACGGGGAGCTGTTTTTT | CATSGLRDGELFF
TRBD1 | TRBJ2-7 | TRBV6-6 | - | TGTGCCAGCAGTGCCCCCGGGACAGGGGAATACGAGCAGTACTTC | CASSAPGTGEYEQYF
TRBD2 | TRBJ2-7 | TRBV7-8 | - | TGTGCCAGCAGCTTATCGGGACTAGCGGGCGTGTACTACGAGCAGTACTTC | CASSLSGLAGVYYEQYF
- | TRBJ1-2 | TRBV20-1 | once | TGCAGTGCTAGTGCCCCAGGCCAAGTTGGTGGCTACACCTTC | CSASAPGQVGGYTF
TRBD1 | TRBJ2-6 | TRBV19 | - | TGTGCCAGTAGTATCCCCGGGACAGGGAGCTCTGGGGCCAACGTCCTGACTTTC | CASSIPGTGSSGANVLTF
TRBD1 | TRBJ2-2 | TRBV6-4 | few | TGTGCCAGCAGTAAACAGGGGGCGGACACCGGGGAGCTGTTTTTT | CASSKQGADTGELFF
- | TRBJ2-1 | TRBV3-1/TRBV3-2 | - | TGTGCCAGCAGCCAAGGACTTTACAATGAGCAGTTCTTC | CASSQGLYNEQFF
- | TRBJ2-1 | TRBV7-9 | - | TGTGCCAGCAGCTTAAGTGCAGGGTCTAATCTCCGACACAATGAGCAGTTCTTC | CASSLSAGSNLRHNEQFF
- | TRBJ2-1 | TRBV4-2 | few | TGTGCCAGCAGCTACGGACTAACAAACTACAATGAGCAGTTCTTC | CASSYGLTNYNEQFF
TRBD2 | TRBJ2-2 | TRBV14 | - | TGTGCCAGCAGCCAGGGACTAGCGGGGAACACCGGGGAGCTGTTTTTT | CASSQGLAGNTGELFF
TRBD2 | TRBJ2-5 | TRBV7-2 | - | TGTGCCAGCATCTTGGATGGACTAGCGGGATCTATACAGACCCAGTACTTC | CASILDGLAGSIQTQYF
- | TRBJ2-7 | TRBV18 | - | TGTGCCAGCTCACTAAACGGGGGTGGCGAGCAGTACTTC | CASSLNGGGEQYF
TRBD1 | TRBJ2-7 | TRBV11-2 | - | TGTGCCAGCAGCTTAGGTTCCGGGACAGGAGCCTACGAGCAGTACTTC | CASSLGSGTGAYEQYF
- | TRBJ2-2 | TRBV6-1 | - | TGTGCCAGCAGTGAAGAGGTAGCTGGGGAGCTGTTTTTT | CASSEEVAGELFF
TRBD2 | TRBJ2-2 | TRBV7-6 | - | TGTGCCAGCAGCTCTTTAGCGGGCGCGAACACCGGGGAGCTGTTTTTT | CASSSLAGANTGELFF
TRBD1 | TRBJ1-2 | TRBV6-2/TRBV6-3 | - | TGTGCCAGCAGTGGACAGGGGACTATGAGCTACACCTTC | CASSGQGTMSYTF
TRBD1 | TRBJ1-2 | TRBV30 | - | TGTGCCTGGACCCATCGGACAGGGCAGAACTATGGCTACACCTTC | CAWTHRTGQNYGYTF
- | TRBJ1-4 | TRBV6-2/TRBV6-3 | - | TGTGCCAGCAGTCATCGGGTTGCAACTAATGAAAAACTGTTTTTT | CASSHRVATNEKLFF
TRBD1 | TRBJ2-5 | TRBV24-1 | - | TGTGCCACCAGTGACAACAAGCCGGGACAGCTGTACCAAGAGACCCAGTACTTC | CATSDNKPGQLYQETQYF